Each of the 3 T cell receptor beta chains below was sequenced from the same sample in a study of cytomegalovirus exposure and HLA in healthy donors. The PCR contained 60 Vbeta and 13 Jbeta primers. Measured with immunoSEQ multiplex PCR; TCRdb has only the in-frame clones, and not every one. Of around 130,000 clones in the sample, about four fifths were seen once. Input material: PBMCs. These receptors were taken from a man younger than 45 in good health and CMV-seronegative.

The rearrangement joins TRBV6-6 to TRBJ2-3; no definite D call. Looked up from germline, CDR1 is MNHNY and CDR2 is SVGAGI (reference sequence). There are 15 residues in the CDR3. The ends were cut back, 0 bases at V and 4 bases at J, with 11 bases in the middle. The CDR3 sequence: CASSYSGKNPDTQYF. As DNA, the CDR3 is TGTGCCAGCAGTTACTCGGGCAAGAACCCAGATACGCAGTATTTT.

This clone appeared a few times. The V and J genes are TRBV5-6 and TRBJ1-2, with D tentatively TRBD1 (5 bases). Germline values: CDR1 SGHDT, CDR2 YYEEEE. With 2 bases removed from V and 2 bases from J, the gap between germline ends came to 16 bases. This CDR3 spans 16 amino acids. The CDR3 bases are TGTGCCAGCAGCTTACTACAGGATCCCCCGAACTATGGCTACACCTTC. It yields the protein CASSLLQDPPNYGYTF.

The chain joins TRBV29-1 to TRBJ2-7; D is perhaps TRBD2 (6 bases). Trimming shortened V by 6 bases and J by 4 bases, and 16 bases separated the two germline ends. The CDR3 loop spans 13 amino acids. Germline V CDR1 and CDR2: SQVTM, ANQGSEA. The CDR3 sequence is CSVGGDKNYEQYF. CDR3 bases: TGCAGCGTGGGGGGAGACAAAAATTACGAGCAGTACTTC.